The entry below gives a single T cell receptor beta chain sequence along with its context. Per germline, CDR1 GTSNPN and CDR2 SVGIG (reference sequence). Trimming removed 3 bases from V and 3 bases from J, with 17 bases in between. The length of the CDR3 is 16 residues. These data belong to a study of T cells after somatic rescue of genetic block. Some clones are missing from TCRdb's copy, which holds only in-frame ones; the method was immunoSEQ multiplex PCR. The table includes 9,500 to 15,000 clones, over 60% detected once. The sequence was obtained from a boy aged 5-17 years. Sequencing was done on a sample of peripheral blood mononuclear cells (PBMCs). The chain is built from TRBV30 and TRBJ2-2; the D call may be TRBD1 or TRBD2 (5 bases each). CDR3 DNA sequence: TGTGCCTGGAGAACGAAATGGGACCCCTACACCGGGGAGCTGTTTTTT. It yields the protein CAWRTKWDPYTGELFF.